This T cell receptor (beta chain) was sequenced in a study of shared clonotypes between healthy human individuals. In germline, CDR1 is MNHNY, CDR2 SVGAGI (reference sequence). There are 13 residues in the CDR3. V was clipped by 11 bases and J by 5 bases, with 19 bases between them. In the naive CD8 group, cells lacked CD45RO and were positively selected for CCR7, so terminally differentiated effector memory CD45RA+ cells were left out. Profiling relied on immunoSEQ multiplex PCR, and the TCRdb table lists in-frame clones only, not all of them. There are 1.5 million to 2.5 million clones in the sample; approximately 94% occur only once, and approximately 1.2% lies in the top ten.

Sequencing input: naive CD8+ T cells sorted from blood. The chain employs TRBV6-6 and TRBJ2-7; perhaps TRBD1 as D (6 bases). This clonotype was sampled from a man between 18 and 29 years old in good health. The CDR3 coding sequence is TGTGCCTCACAGGGCCCAAGGTTCGACGAGCAGTACTTC. Translating it yields CASQGPRFDEQYF.